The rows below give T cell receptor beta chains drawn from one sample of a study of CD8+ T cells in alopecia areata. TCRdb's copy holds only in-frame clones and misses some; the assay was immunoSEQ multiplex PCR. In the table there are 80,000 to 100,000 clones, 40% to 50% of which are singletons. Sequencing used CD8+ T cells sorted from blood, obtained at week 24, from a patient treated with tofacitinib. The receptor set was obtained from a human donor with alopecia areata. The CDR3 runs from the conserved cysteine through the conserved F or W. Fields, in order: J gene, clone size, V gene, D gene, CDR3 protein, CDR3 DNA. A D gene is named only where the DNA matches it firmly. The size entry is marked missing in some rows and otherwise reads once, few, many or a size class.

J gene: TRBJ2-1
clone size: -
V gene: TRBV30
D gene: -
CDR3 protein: CAWSFGSADEQFF
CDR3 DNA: TGTGCCTGGAGTTTTGGTAGCGCGGATGAGCAGTTCTTC

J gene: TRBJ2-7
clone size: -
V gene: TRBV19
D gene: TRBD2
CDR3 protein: CASSISGSYEQYF
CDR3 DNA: TGTGCCAGTAGTATCAGCGGGAGTTATGAGCAGTACTTC

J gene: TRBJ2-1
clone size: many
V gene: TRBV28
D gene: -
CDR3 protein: CASSLLTYNEQFF
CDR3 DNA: TGTGCCAGCAGTTTACTCACCTACAATGAGCAGTTCTTC

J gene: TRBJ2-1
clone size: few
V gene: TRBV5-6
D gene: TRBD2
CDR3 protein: CASSSTSGSYRSYNEQFF
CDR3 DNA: TGTGCCAGCAGCTCTACTAGCGGGAGCTACCGCTCCTACAATGAGCAGTTCTTC

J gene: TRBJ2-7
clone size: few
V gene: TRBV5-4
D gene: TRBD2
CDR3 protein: CASSALSGRASTSPYEQYF
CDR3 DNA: TGTGCCAGCAGCGCTTTAAGCGGGAGGGCCTCAACAAGCCCCTACGAGCAGTACTTC

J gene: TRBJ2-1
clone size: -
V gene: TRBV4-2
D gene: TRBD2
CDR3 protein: CASSQESGIYNEQFF
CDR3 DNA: TGTGCCAGCAGCCAAGAAAGCGGGATCTACAATGAGCAGTTCTTC

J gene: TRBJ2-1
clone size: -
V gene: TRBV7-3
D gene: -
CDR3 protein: CASSYDSYNEQFF
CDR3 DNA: TGTGCCAGCAGTTACGACAGCTACAATGAGCAGTTCTTC

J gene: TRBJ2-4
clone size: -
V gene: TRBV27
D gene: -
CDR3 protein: CASTKAPRGGNIQYF
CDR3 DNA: TGTGCCAGCACCAAGGCCCCCCGGGGAGGAAACATTCAGTACTTC

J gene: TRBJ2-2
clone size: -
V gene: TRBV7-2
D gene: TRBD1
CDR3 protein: CASRNRGGGELFF
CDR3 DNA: TGTGCCAGCAGGAACAGGGGTGGCGGGGAGCTGTTTTTT

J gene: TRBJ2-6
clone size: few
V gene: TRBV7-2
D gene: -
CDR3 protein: CASSPGVIGANVLTF
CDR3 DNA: TGTGCCAGCAGCCCAGGGGTAATTGGGGCCAACGTCCTGACTTTC

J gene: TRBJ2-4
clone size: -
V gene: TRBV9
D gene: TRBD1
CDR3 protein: CASSGTGGYIQYF
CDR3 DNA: TGTGCCAGCAGCGGCACAGGGGGGTACATTCAGTACTTC

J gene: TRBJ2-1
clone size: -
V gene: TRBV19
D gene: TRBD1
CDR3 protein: CASSTTGGNEQFF
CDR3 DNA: TGTGCCAGTAGTACCACAGGGGGAAATGAGCAGTTCTTC

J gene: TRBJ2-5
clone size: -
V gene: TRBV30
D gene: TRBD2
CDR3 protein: CAGGKNPSGKETQYF
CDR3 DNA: TGTGCCGGAGGAAAGAACCCTAGCGGGAAAGAGACCCAGTACTTC

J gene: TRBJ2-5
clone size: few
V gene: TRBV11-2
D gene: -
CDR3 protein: CASTYGVSMGETQYF
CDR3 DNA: TGTGCCAGCACCTACGGTGTGAGCATGGGGGAGACCCAGTACTTC

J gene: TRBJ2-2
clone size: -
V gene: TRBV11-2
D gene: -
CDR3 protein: CASGFYTGELFF
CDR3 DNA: TGTGCCAGCGGTTTTTATACCGGGGAGCTGTTTTTT

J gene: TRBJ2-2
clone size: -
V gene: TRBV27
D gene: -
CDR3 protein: CASSAFSGELFF
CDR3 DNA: TGTGCCAGCAGTGCCTTCTCCGGGGAGCTGTTTTTT

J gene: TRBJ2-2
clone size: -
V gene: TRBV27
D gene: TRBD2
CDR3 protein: CASSTPFREGTGELFF
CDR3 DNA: TGTGCCAGCAGCACCCCCTTCCGGGAGGGGACCGGGGAGCTGTTTTTT

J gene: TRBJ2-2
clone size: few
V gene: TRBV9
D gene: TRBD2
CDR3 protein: CASSPQAGGPSGELFF
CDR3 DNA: TGTGCCAGCAGCCCCCAAGCGGGAGGGCCATCCGGGGAGCTGTTTTTT

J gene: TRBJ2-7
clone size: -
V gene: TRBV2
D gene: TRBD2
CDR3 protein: CASSERREWAEQYF
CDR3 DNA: TGTGCCAGCAGTGAGAGGCGGGAGTGGGCCGAGCAGTACTTC

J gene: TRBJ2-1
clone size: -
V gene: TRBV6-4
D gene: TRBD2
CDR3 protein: CASSDSTGGPYSEQFF
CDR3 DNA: TGTGCCAGCAGTGACTCTACGGGAGGGCCGTATAGTGAGCAGTTCTTC

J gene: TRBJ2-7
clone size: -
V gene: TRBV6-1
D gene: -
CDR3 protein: CASSENGAVGEQYF
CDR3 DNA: TGTGCCAGCAGTGAGAATGGGGCTGTTGGCGAGCAGTACTTC

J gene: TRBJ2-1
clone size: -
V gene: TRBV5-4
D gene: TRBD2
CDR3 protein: CASSGPGTLAANEQFF
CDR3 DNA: TGTGCCAGCAGCGGACCCGGGACCCTAGCGGCCAATGAGCAGTTCTTC

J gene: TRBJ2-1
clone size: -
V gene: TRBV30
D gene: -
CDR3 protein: CAWSAPREQFF
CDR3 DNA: TGTGCCTGGAGTGCTCCCCGCGAGCAGTTCTTC

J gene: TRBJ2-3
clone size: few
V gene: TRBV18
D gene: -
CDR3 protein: CASWGLDTQYF
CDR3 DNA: TGTGCCAGCTGGGGGTTGGATACGCAGTATTTT

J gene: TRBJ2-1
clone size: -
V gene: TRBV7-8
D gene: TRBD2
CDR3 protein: CASSLDVLAGDIVEQFF
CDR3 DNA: TGTGCCAGCAGCTTAGATGTACTAGCGGGAGATATTGTTGAGCAGTTCTTC

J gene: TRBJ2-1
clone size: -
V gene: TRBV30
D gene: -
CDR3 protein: CAWSAALPYNEQFF
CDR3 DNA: TGTGCCTGGAGCGCAGCTCTACCCTACAATGAGCAGTTCTTC

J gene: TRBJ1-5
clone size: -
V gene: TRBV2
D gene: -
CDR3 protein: CASSEVPTSNQPQHF
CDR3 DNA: TGTGCCAGCAGTGAAGTCCCGACTAGCAATCAGCCCCAGCATTTT

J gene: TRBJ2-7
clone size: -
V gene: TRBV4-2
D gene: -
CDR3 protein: CASSQKLAGEQYF
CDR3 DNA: TGTGCCAGCAGCCAAAAACTGGCCGGCGAGCAGTACTTC

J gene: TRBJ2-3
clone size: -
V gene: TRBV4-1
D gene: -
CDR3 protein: CASSQVGFGTLYF
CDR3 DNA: -

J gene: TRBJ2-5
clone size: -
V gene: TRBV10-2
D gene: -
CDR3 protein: CASSDGRQYQETQYF
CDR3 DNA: TGCGCCAGCAGTGATGGGCGGCAGTACCAAGAGACCCAGTACTTC

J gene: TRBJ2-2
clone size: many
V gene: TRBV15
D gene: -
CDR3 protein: CATSRDHATNTGELFF
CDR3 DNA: TGTGCCACCAGCAGAGATCACGCAACGAACACCGGGGAGCTGTTTTTT

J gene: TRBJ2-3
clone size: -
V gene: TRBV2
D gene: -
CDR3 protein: CASASWGQGTDTQYF
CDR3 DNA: TGTGCCAGCGCTTCTTGGGGCCAAGGAACAGATACGCAGTATTTT